The sequence of this T cell receptor beta chain was determined in a study of beta chain features in type 1 diabetes (dated by TCRdb to 2016 to 2019). A note on the overall study: No differences in mean age, gender distribution, total cell number or subset yield were found between patients and healthy donors. A total of about 99,000,000 sorted cells were examined across all samples, and RNA yield correlated strongly with the number of cells per subset. In the study, TCRB repertoires of sorted circulating CD4+ T cell subsets from recently diagnosed type 1 diabetes patients were compared with those of matched healthy donors. Whereas all 30 or so donors provided naive and central memory subsets, regulatory and stem cell-like memory subsets were isolated from just 8 patients and about 8 healthy donors.

Broad study findings and their caveats: At VDJ recombination sites, patients with type 1 diabetes made fewer insertions and deleted more nucleotides, a pattern implying thymic rearrangement abnormalities. Because cDNA was sequenced instead of genomic DNA, highly expressing activated cells could be over-represented, though the groups showed no difference in activation or CD3 levels. HLA sub-analyses involved small numbers of individuals, so any influence of HLA type on TCRB rearrangement remained unresolved. PCR might favor shorter templates, but patient and control samples were amplified and corrected together, so any skew would affect both groups equally. Type 1 diabetes patients showed a moderate but significant shortening of TCRB CDR3 length in all four CD4+ subsets. Naive, central memory and regulatory TCRB repertoires appeared to be more similar among patients than among healthy donors.

Each donor gave one peripheral blood draw, about 100 mL on average, collected into heparinised tubes. Naive, central memory, regulatory and stem cell-like memory CD4+ T cells were sorted on a BD FACSAria II using a panel including CD45RO, CCR7, CD25, CD127, CD95 and CD27. A purity above 98% was achieved for all sorted populations. PBMCs were isolated right away by Lymphoprep density gradient centrifugation and were stained directly, without culture. So that batch effects would be minimized, each experiment stained and sorted samples in pairs, pairing one healthy donor with one patient. A few counts support this clone. The specificity of this receptor is unknown. No base quality information exists; no much larger clone differs at one position. The CDR1 and CDR2 encoded by the germline V gene (reference sequence) are GTSNPN and SVGIG. V loses 0 bases, J loses 1 base, and the germline ends lie 10 bases apart. From the cysteine through the phenylalanine, the CDR3 covers 15 amino acids. Only CDR3 DNA is held: 45 bases, read in frame from base 1.

The entire isolated RNA was reverse transcribed using the High Capacity cDNA Reverse Transcription Kit, and thus expressed TCRB transcripts were sequenced. Deep immunoSEQ sequencing was performed on naive, central memory and regulatory T cell samples, with an average of approximately 4 million total reads per sample. After sorted cells were lysed in RLT buffer, RNA was extracted with DNase-treated RNeasy Micro or Mini kits, with the choice depending on cell number. To prevent cross-contamination, each cell subset was processed individually, whereas patient and healthy donor samples were processed jointly. Using the immunoSEQ multiplex PCR, TCRB sequences were amplified from cDNA into 87-bp fragments spanning the CDR3 region. Sequencing of the amplicons was performed on the Illumina HiSeq platform. Per the source publication's procedure: PCR bias was computationally corrected using synthetic template baselines, reads within Hamming distance 2 were collapsed, and singletons that could not be merged were discarded. Reads were aligned against IMGT so that V, D and J genes, CDR3 length and insertions or deletions at six rearrangement sites could be assigned. Within each subset, clonotype counts were normalized to sorted cell number, after which true diversity and Gini coefficients were computed with the tcR R package. Repertoire sharing was quantified using the overlap coefficient calculated on TCRB nucleotide sequences. Out-of-frame TCRB sequences from naive cells were analyzed to stand in for the pre-selection repertoire. TCRdb retrieved this table from immuneACCESS and kept in-frame rearrangements only. Not all clones are present; in checked studies, unresolved V genes account for under half, and no reason is known for the remainder. D and trimming were read from the DNA, whereas the V and J calls and clone size are those reported in that table. In this sample the table shows more than 550,000 clones, roughly 13% of which occur a single time. Approximately 0.039% of the sample rests with the top ten.

This TCR derives from a man between 18 and 35 years old with type 1 diabetes. The chain couples TRBV30 to TRBJ2-1, with a tentative D gene TRBD1 over 6 matching bases. Sequencing was done on a sample of naive CD4+ T cells from blood. Taken with the paper, the label for cell subset or site translates to: true naive CD4+ T cells. The CDR3 region: CAWSVRDRSYNEQFF. The nucleotides are TGTGCCTGGAGTGTACGAGACAGGTCCTACAATGAGCAGTTCTTC.